This T cell receptor (beta chain) was sequenced in a study of early T cells in non-severe SARS-CoV-2 infection. Looking at the study overall: The input, bulk RNA from unsorted whole blood, was sequenced, and chains were unpaired.

In its sample, this clonotype was seen a few times. V was clipped by 8 bases and J by 8 bases, with 24 bases between them. The germline V gene has CDR1 MNHEY and CDR2 SVGAGI. The CDR3 contains 16 residues. As part of library construction, unique molecular identifiers were attached to individual cDNA molecules. From the 5' RACE reads, TCRdb called clonotypes with MiXCR, one entry per CDR3 protein. The table includes roughly 81,000 distinct CDR3 sequences, 12% detected once. The origin of this receptor is an adult who was a healthcare worker with PCR-confirmed SARS-CoV-2 infection or an uninfected control (not recorded which). The chain employs TRBV6-5 and TRBJ1-4, with D possibly matching TRBD1 (5 bases). What was sequenced was whole blood. The CDR3 DNA reads TGTGCCAGCGGCTCCGGGACGATGACATTTAACGAAAAACTGTTTTTT. This sequence encodes CASGSGTMTFNEKLFF.